This T cell receptor beta chain was documented in a study of cytomegalovirus exposure and HLA in healthy donors. Germline V gene sequence: CDR1 MGHRA, CDR2 YSYEKL. The CDR3 loop spans 15 amino acids. V lost 4 bases and J 2 bases, leaving 14 bases between the germline ends. Study conclusions and caveats: Per a later analysis, HLA-associated TCR beta chains showed more clonal expansion than other, equally common TCR beta chains. Per a later analysis, about 18,000 TCR beta sequences showed association with HLA alleles at 0.05 false discovery rate.

The PCR was carried out with 60 Vbeta primers and 13 Jbeta primers. TCRdb keeps only in-frame clones here, not all; method: immunoSEQ multiplex PCR. The sample yields under 200,000 clones, approximately 81% seen once. About this clone itself: Its antigen is still unknown.

The sample taken for sequencing was PBMCs. The chain recombines TRBV4-1 with TRBJ1-2; possibly TRBD1 for D (5 bases). The receptor was isolated from a man aged 18-30 years in good health and CMV-seronegative. This CDR3 reads CASSPLLDTNYGYTF. For the CDR3, the DNA is TGCGCCAGCAGCCCTTTATTGGACACGAACTATGGCTACACCTTC.